This TCR beta chain was captured in a study of OX40 agonist ivuxolimab in advanced cancers. Comment on this clone: The antigen is undetermined. Distinct nucleotide sequences in the sample also encode this CDR3.

Findings and caveats of the study: Averaging showed that CD8+ T cells had more expanded clones than CD4+ did.

The assay was immunoSEQ multiplex PCR, and TCRdb's table has in-frame clones only and misses some. The table shows 75,000 to 100,000 clones, with roughly 84% occurring only once. This CDR3 region has 15 residues. Trimming removed 5 bases from V and 2 bases from J; junction bases left unmatched: 5. Germline V gene lookup returns CDR1 MDHEN and CDR2 SYDVKM. The gene calls are TRBV28 and TRBJ1-5, with TRBD1 matching over 8 bases. The specimen comprised CD4+ or CD8+ T cells sorted from blood, sampled in a trial of the OX40 agonist ivuxolimab. The origin of this receptor is an adult with an advanced solid tumor such as melanoma, head and neck, liver or kidney cancer. CDR3 in DNA: TGTGCCAGCAGTCTAGGGACAGGACGCAATCAGCCCCAGCATTTT. Its protein product is CASSLGTGRNQPQHF. The complete variable domain, with remaining parts taken from reference TRBV28 and TRBJ1-5, reads DVKVTQSSRYLVKRTGEKVFLECVQDMDHENMFWYRQDPGLGLRLIYFSYDVKMKEKGDIPEGYSVSREKKERFSLILESASTNQTSMYLCASSLGTGRNQPQHFGDGTRLSIL.